Each of the 25 T cell receptor beta chains below was sequenced from the same sample in a study of blood T cell repertoires in COVID-19 (dated by TCRdb to about 2020). The method behind the library was the immunoSEQ multiplex PCR assay. TCRdb obtained this table from immuneACCESS and retained in-frame rearrangements with V and J assigned. These tables miss some clones; where compared with another copy, unresolved V genes account for less than half of the shortfall, and the remainder is unexplained. The sample table contains some 250,000 clones; only one count was recorded for about 73% of them. The leading ten clones occupy 2.5% to 4% of the sample. The sequenced material came from peripheral blood. These receptors were collected from a woman of 80 years or more with acute or convalescent COVID-19.

The chain employs TRBV7-2 and TRBJ2-1; D not resolved. Trimming took off 5 bases at V and 10 bases at J, with 12 bases between the two ends. CDR1 is SGHTA, CDR2 FQGNSA, per germline. The CDR3 contains 12 residues. The CDR3, as DNA: TGTGCCAGCAGCCCTAGTTTGTTCGAGCAGTTCTTC. It specifies CASSPSLFEQFF. Based on the CDR3 plus reference TRBV7-2 and TRBJ2-1, the full variable domain is GAGVSQSPSNKVTEKGKDVELRCDPISGHTALYWYRQSLGQGLEFLIYFQGNSAPDKSGLPSDRFSAERTGGSVSTLTIQRTQQEDSAVYLCASSPSLFEQFFGPGTRLTVL.

The rearrangement uses TRBV7-9 and TRBJ1-3, with TRBD1 as a possible D gene (6 bases). This CDR3 region has 16 residues. In germline, CDR1 is SEHNR, CDR2 FQNEAQ (reference sequence). V gave up 4 bases and J gave up 2 bases, with 15 bases separating them. The CDR3 DNA follows: TGTGCCAGCAGCTCCATCAAAACAGGGCCTGGAAACACCATATATTTT. Encoded protein: CASSSIKTGPGNTIYF.

The chain combines TRBV6-6 with TRBJ2-3; D not resolved. The CDR3 loop spans 15 amino acids. The germline CDR1 and CDR2 sequences are MNHNY and SVGAGI (reference sequence). V shed 4 bases and J shed 0 bases, with 11 bases lying between them. In nucleotides, the CDR3 is TGTGCCAGCAGTTTCCTTAGCCGTAGCACAGATACGCAGTATTTT. Protein sequence: CASSFLSRSTDTQYF.

Only a few counts were recorded for this clone. This chain connects TRBV6-2 or TRBV6-3 to TRBJ2-3, with D tentatively TRBD1 (6 bases). Germline CDR1 and CDR2: MNHEY and SVGEGT. Trimming cost V 0 bases and J 2 bases, with 15 bases left between them. The CDR3 runs to 17 residues. The CDR3 DNA is TGTGCCAGCAGTTACTCGTTGGGGGCAGTTAACACAGATACGCAGTATTTT. Protein sequence: CASSYSLGAVNTDTQYF.

The chain joins TRBV29-1 to TRBJ2-1; D uncertain. Germline V gene data show CDR1 as SQVTM and CDR2 as ANQGSEA. Trimming removed 3 bases from V and 0 bases from J, with 6 bases in between. The CDR3 contains 13 residues. The chain's CDR3 is CSVEVASYNEQFF. CDR3 DNA sequence: TGCAGCGTTGAGGTAGCCTCCTACAATGAGCAGTTCTTC.

This chain links TRBV6-1 with TRBJ1-2, with D unclear. The CDR3 length is 14 residues. Trimming removed 4 bases from V and 6 bases from J, with 15 bases in between. Germline CDR1 and CDR2: MNHNS and SASEGT. The CDR3, as DNA: TGTGCCAGCAGTGTACAGAGTACACCGGATGGCTACACCTTC. Translation gives CASSVQSTPDGYTF.

The chain combines TRBV6-6 with TRBJ2-3; possible D gene TRBD2, 6 bases. Deletions cut 6 bases from V and 4 bases from J, with 17 bases between. Germline V lookup: CDR1 MNHNY, CDR2 SVGAGI (reference sequence). CDR3 length: 15 amino acids. The CDR3 nucleotides read TGTGCCAGCAGCTCCCAAGTGGGAGGTTCAGATACGCAGTATTTT. Encoded protein: CASSSQVGGSDTQYF.

In this sample, this clone turned up a few times. This sequence joins TRBV10-1 and TRBJ2-2; 9 bases agree with TRBD1. J gave up 4 bases and V 3 bases, and 6 bases lay outside the gene matches. The germline V gene encodes CDR1 WNHNN and CDR2 SYGVQD (reference sequence). CDR3 length: 16 residues. The chain's CDR3 is CASSEGTGWGTGELFF. In DNA form, the CDR3 reads TGCGCCAGCAGTGAAGGGACAGGGTGGGGCACCGGGGAGCTGTTTTTT.

The gene calls are TRBV7-2 and TRBJ1-1, with 7 bases lining up with TRBD1. CDR3 size: 16 residues. Germline CDR1 SGHTA, CDR2 FQGNSA. The V gene end was trimmed by 2 bases and the J gene end by 8 bases; junction bases not matched to a gene: 14. This CDR3 reads CASSLSGVPGQKEAFF. In nucleotides, the CDR3 is TGTGCCAGCAGCTTATCTGGAGTTCCGGGACAGAAAGAAGCTTTCTTT.

The V and J genes are TRBV6-4 and TRBJ1-5, with 8 bases lining up with TRBD1. The V gene's germline CDR1 is MRHNA and CDR2 SNTAGT. CDR3 size: 15 residues. V lost 6 bases, J lost 0 bases, and 4 bases stayed unmatched. CDR3 nucleotide sequence: TGTGCCAGCAGACGGACAGGGAATAGCAATCAGCCCCAGCATTTT. Translation gives CASRRTGNSNQPQHF.

The chain is built from TRBV5-5 and TRBJ1-1; D is ambiguous. The CDR3 extends over 12 amino acids. Germline lookup yields CDR1 SGHKS and CDR2 YYEKEE (reference sequence). Trimming took 4 bases from V and 0 from J, leaving 4 bases between them. CDR3 loop: CASSPLNTEAFF. Here the CDR3 DNA reads TGTGCCAGCAGCCCCTTGAACACTGAAGCTTTCTTT.

The chain combines TRBV7-9 with TRBJ2-2; TRBD2 is a possible D gene (5 bases). Germline values: CDR1 SEHNR, CDR2 FQNEAQ (reference sequence). V was shortened by 2 bases and J by 3 bases, with 13 bases between the two germline ends. This CDR3 contains 16 residues. The CDR3 here is CASSLLAGLDTGELFF. The CDR3 DNA follows: TGTGCCAGCAGCTTATTGGCGGGCCTGGACACCGGGGAGCTGTTTTTT. Full variable domain (missing parts from reference TRBV7-9 and TRBJ2-2): DTGVSQNPRHKITKRGQNVTFRCDPISEHNRLYWYRQTLGQGPEFLTYFQNEAQLEKSRLLSDRFSAERPKGSFSTLEIQRTEQGDSAMYLCASSLLAGLDTGELFFGEGSRLTVL.

V usage is TRBV5-8 and J usage is TRBJ2-5; possible D gene TRBD1, 5 bases. Germline loops: CDR1 SGHTS, CDR2 YDEGEE. The germline V and J ends were trimmed by 0 bases and 5 bases, with 17 bases remaining between them. This CDR3 region has 16 residues. The CDR3: CASSLGAGNVRETQYF. The CDR3 region has the DNA TGTGCCAGCAGCTTGGGAGCAGGGAATGTTCGGGAGACCCAGTACTTC.

This sequence joins TRBV5-1 and TRBJ1-1; 8 positions match TRBD1. The length of the CDR3 is 14 residues. V lost 3 bases and J lost 5; bases outside the gene matches: 6. Per germline, CDR1 SGHRS and CDR2 YFSETQ. The CDR3 spells CASSSQTGVTEAFF. The CDR3 bases are TGCGCCAGCAGCTCGCAGACAGGGGTAACTGAAGCTTTCTTT.

This clone turned up a few times. V and J are TRBV29-1 and TRBJ2-5, with D possibly matching TRBD2 (6 bases). Germline-derived CDR1 and CDR2 are SQVTM and ANQGSEA. The CDR3 runs to 14 residues. Trimming left V 3 bases short and J 8 bases short, with 19 bases between. CDR3: CSVDRSGRRGTQYF. The CDR3 DNA is TGCAGCGTTGATAGGAGTGGGAGGCGAGGTACCCAGTACTTC.

The DNA for the CDR3 is TGCGCCAGCAGCCAAGATCGGGGAGGGATGCAGGATACGCAGTATTTT. Its protein product is CASSQDRGGMQDTQYF. This chain uses TRBV4-1 with TRBJ2-3; 7 bases map to TRBD2. Germline CDR1 and CDR2: MGHRA and YSYEKL. Trimming removed 0 bases from V and 6 bases from J; junction bases left unmatched: 9. This CDR3 contains 16 residues.

This clone was counted only a few times. This chain joins TRBV5-1 and TRBJ2-2, with no clear D. CDR1 and CDR2 (germline): SGHRS, YFSETQ. CDR3 length: 14 amino acids. Between the trimmed V and J ends, which lost 0 bases and 1 base, there was a span of 4 bases. DNA for the CDR3: TGCGCCAGCAGCTTGGACGGGAACACCGGGGAGCTGTTTTTT. This sequence encodes CASSLDGNTGELFF.

The chain couples TRBV7-2 to TRBJ2-3, with 14 bases aligning to TRBD2. In germline, CDR1 is SGHTA, CDR2 FQGNSA. The CDR3 has 18 residues. The V segment lost 2 bases and the J segment 5 bases; nucleotides outside the gene matches: 9. The CDR3 DNA is TGTGCCAGCAGCTTAAAGACTAGCGGGGGGGAGGGAAGAGATACGCAGTATTTT. Translation: CASSLKTSGGEGRDTQYF.

The genes are TRBV7-2 and TRBJ2-7; 9 bases are a match to TRBD2. V lost 2 bases to trimming and J lost 7 bases; unmatched junction nucleotides: 9. This CDR3 is 15 amino acids long. In germline, CDR1 is SGHTA, CDR2 FQGNSA. CDR3 bases: TGTGCCAGCAGCTTAAAGCGGGGGGCCACTCTAGAGCAGTACTTC. Translating it yields CASSLKRGATLEQYF.

This clone was counted a few times. The chain is built from TRBV9 and TRBJ2-2, with 8 bases fitting TRBD2. CDR1 SGDLS and CDR2 YYNGEE come from the germline V gene. The length of the CDR3 is 16 residues. The V gene end was trimmed by 2 bases and the J gene end by 0 bases; junction bases not matched to a gene: 3. CDR3 region: CASSVVAGTNTGELFF. Here the CDR3 DNA reads TGTGCCAGCAGCGTTGTAGCGGGAACGAACACCGGGGAGCTGTTTTTT.

The chain is built from TRBV5-4 and TRBJ1-2; D is unclear. Between the trimmed V and J ends, which lost 0 bases and 8 bases, there was a span of 14 bases. Looked up from germline, CDR1 is SGHNT and CDR2 is YYREEE (reference sequence). The CDR3 loop spans 14 amino acids. CDR3 bases: TGTGCCAGCAGCTTGGAAAACGGAATGGGCGGCTACACCTTC. This sequence encodes CASSLENGMGGYTF.

About this clone itself: The same CDR3 can be traced to other DNA sequences in this sample. This chain uses TRBV18 with TRBJ1-1; D possibly corresponds to TRBD1 (5 bases). Germline V CDR1 and CDR2: KGHSH, LQKENI. The length of the CDR3 is 13 residues. Trimming left V 5 bases short and J 2 bases short, with 9 bases between. In DNA form, the CDR3 reads TGTGCCAGCTCAGGACAAGCTAACACTGAAGCTTTCTTT. This gives the protein CASSGQANTEAFF. Looking up the rest from reference TRBV18 and TRBJ1-1 gives the full variable domain: NAGVMQNPRHLVRRRGQEARLRCSPMKGHSHVYWYRQLPEEGLKFMVYLQKENIIDESGMPKERFSAEFPKEGPSILRIQQVVRGDSAAYFCASSGQANTEAFFGQGTRLTVV.

The chain employs TRBV18 and TRBJ1-2; possibly TRBD1 for D (5 bases). This CDR3 spans 14 amino acids. The germline V and J ends were trimmed by 2 bases and 6 bases, with 13 bases remaining between them. Germline CDR1 reads KGHSH; CDR2 reads LQKENI. This CDR3 is CASSPSGRADGYTF. CDR3 coding DNA: TGTGCCAGCTCACCATCGGGCAGGGCTGATGGCTACACCTTC.

The rearrangement links TRBV6-5 to TRBJ1-6; 9 bases are shared with TRBD1. The CDR3 loop spans 16 amino acids. CDR1 and CDR2 (germline): MNHEY, SVGAGI. The junction had 8 bases not matched to a gene; V was cut back by 2 bases and J by 9 bases. In nucleotides, the CDR3 is TGTGCCAGCAGTTACGGACCGGGACAGGGTGGTTCACCCCTCCACTTT. It translates to CASSYGPGQGGSPLHF.

The rearrangement links TRBV7-2 to TRBJ2-3, with D uncertain. V was pared by 5 bases and J by 5 bases, with 5 bases between. The CDR3 is 11 residues long. CDR1 SGHTA and CDR2 FQGNSA come from the germline V gene. CDR3 protein: CASSPRDTQYF. The CDR3, as DNA: TGTGCCAGCAGCCCCAGAGATACGCAGTATTTT.